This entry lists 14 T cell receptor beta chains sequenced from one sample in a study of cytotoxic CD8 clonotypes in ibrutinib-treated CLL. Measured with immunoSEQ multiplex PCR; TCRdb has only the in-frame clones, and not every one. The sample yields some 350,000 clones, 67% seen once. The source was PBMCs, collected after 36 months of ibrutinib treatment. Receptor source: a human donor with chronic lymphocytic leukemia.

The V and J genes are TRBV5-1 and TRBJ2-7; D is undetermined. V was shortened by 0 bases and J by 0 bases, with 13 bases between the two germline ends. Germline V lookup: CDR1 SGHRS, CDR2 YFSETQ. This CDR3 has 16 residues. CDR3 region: CASSLAGSGSSYEQYF. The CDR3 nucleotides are TGCGCCAGCAGCTTGGCCGGGTCGGGCAGCTCCTACGAGCAGTACTTC.

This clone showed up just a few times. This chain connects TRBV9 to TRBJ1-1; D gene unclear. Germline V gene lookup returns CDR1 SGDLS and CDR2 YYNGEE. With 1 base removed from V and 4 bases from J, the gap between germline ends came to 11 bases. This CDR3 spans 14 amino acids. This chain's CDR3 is CASSVFQVTTEAFF. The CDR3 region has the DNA TGTGCCAGCAGCGTATTTCAGGTGACCACTGAAGCTTTCTTT.

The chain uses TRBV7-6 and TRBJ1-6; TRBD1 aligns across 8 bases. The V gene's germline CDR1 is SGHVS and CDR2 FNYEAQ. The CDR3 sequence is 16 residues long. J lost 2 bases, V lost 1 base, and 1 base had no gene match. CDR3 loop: CASSLGGQAYNSPLHF. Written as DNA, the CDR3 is TGTGCCAGCAGCTTAGGGGGACAGGCCTATAATTCACCCCTCCACTTT.

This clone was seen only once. As DNA, the CDR3 is TGCAGCGTTGGAGTGACTAGCGGGAGGGCGATACCCGAGCAGTACTTC. Its protein is CSVGVTSGRAIPEQYF. The chain has TRBV29-1 and TRBJ2-7; the match to TRBD2 covers 14 bases. The germline V gene has CDR1 SQVTM and CDR2 ANQGSEA. V lost 4 bases and J lost 6; bases outside the gene matches: 11. The CDR3 loop spans 16 amino acids.

The CDR3 nucleotides read TGTGCCAGCAGCACGAACCCAGGGAACAATCAGCCCCAGCATTTT. It specifies CASSTNPGNNQPQHF. The chain is built from TRBV9 and TRBJ1-5; possibly TRBD1 for D (5 bases). With 4 bases removed from V and 3 bases from J, the gap between germline ends came to 14 bases. This CDR3 comprises 15 residues. Germline CDR1 is SGDLS and CDR2 is YYNGEE.

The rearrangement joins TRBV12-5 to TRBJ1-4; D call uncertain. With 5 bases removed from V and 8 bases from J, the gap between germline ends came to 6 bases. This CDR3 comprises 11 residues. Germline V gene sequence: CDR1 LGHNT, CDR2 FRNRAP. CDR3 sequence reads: CASGLEEKLFF. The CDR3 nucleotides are TGTGCTAGTGGTCTCGAGGAAAAACTGTTTTTT. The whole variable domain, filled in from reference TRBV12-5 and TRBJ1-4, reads DARVTQTPRHKVTEMGQEVTMRCQPILGHNTVFWYRQTMMQGLELLAYFRNRAPLDDSGMPKDRFSAEMPDATLATLKIQPSEPRDSAVYFCASGLEEKLFFGSGTQLSVL.

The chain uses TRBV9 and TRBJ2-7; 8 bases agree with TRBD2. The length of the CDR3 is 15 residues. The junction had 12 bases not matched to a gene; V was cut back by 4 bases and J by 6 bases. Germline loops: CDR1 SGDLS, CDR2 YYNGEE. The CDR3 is CASSSLSGGPAEQYF. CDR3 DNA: TGTGCCAGCAGCTCGCTTTCGGGAGGGCCAGCCGAGCAGTACTTC.

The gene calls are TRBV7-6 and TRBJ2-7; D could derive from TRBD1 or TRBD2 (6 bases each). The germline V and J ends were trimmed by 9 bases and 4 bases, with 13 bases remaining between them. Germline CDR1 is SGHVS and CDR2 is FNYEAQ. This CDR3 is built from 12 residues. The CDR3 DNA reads TGTGCCAGTGGGGGGCCGCCTTACGAGCAGTACTTC. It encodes CASGGPPYEQYF.

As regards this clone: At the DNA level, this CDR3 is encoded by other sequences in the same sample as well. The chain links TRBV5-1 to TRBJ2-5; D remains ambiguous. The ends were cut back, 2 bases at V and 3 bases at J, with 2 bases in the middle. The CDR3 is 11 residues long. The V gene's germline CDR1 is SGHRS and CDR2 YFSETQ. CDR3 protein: CASSFKETQYF. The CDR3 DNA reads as TGCGCCAGCAGCTTCAAAGAGACCCAGTACTTC. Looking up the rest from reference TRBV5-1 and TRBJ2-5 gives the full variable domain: KAGVTQTPRYLIKTRGQQVTLSCSPISGHRSVSWYQQTPGQGLQFLFEYFSETQRNKGNFPGRFSGRQFSNSRSEMNVSTLELGDSALYLCASSFKETQYFGPGTRLLVL.

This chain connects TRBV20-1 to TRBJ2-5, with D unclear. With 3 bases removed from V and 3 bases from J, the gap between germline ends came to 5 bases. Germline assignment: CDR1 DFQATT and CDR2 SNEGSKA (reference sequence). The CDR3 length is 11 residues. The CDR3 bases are TGCAGTGCTAGTACCGAAGAGACCCAGTACTTC. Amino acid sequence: CSASTEETQYF.

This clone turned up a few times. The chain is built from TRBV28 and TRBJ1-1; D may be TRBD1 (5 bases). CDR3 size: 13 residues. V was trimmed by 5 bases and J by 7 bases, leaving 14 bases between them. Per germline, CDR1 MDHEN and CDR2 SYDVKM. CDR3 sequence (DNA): TGTGCCAGCAGTCGACTTGGGACGGGTGAAGCTTTCTTT. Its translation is CASSRLGTGEAFF.

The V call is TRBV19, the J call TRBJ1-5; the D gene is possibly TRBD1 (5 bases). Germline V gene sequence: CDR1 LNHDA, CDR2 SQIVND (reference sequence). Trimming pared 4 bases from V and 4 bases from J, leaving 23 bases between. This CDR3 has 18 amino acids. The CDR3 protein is CASSTGLWDLGSNQPQHF. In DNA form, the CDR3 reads TGTGCCAGTAGTACAGGACTTTGGGACTTGGGCTCGAATCAGCCCCAGCATTTT.

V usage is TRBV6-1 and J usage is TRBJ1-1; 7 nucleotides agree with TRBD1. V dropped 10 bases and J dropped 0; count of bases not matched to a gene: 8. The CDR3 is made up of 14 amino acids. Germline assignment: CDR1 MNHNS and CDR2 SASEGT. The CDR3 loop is CATPRDRVNTEAFF. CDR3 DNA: TGTGCCACACCCCGGGACAGAGTGAACACTGAAGCTTTCTTT.

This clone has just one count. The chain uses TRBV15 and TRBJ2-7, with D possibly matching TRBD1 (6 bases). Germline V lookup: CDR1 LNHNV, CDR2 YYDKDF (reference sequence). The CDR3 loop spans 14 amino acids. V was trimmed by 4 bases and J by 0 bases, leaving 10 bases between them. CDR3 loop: CATSKTGSSYEQYF. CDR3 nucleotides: TGTGCCACCAGCAAAACAGGGAGCTCCTACGAGCAGTACTTC.